The clone carrying this T cell receptor beta chain was seen at least ten times. The record originates from a study of T cell repertoires in cytomegalovirus infection. The germline CDR1 and CDR2 sequences are MRHNA and SNTAGT. The V end was cut by 2 bases, the J end by 8 bases, with 11 bases between. This CDR3 is built from 13 residues. Via MiXCR, TCRdb re-called the reads, giving one row per CDR3 protein. The sample carries some 400,000 distinct CDR3 sequences, less than 20% recorded once. The source material was PBMCs. J is TRBJ2-3 and V is TRBV6-4; the D gene is possibly TRBD2 (5 bases). The receptor comes from a human donor in good health (CMV status not recorded). Some clones in this sample may be carry-over from other donors' samples. The CDR3 reads CASSDDVRGTQYF. The CDR3 DNA is TGTGCCAGCAGTGACGACGTACGGGGTACGCAGTATTTT.